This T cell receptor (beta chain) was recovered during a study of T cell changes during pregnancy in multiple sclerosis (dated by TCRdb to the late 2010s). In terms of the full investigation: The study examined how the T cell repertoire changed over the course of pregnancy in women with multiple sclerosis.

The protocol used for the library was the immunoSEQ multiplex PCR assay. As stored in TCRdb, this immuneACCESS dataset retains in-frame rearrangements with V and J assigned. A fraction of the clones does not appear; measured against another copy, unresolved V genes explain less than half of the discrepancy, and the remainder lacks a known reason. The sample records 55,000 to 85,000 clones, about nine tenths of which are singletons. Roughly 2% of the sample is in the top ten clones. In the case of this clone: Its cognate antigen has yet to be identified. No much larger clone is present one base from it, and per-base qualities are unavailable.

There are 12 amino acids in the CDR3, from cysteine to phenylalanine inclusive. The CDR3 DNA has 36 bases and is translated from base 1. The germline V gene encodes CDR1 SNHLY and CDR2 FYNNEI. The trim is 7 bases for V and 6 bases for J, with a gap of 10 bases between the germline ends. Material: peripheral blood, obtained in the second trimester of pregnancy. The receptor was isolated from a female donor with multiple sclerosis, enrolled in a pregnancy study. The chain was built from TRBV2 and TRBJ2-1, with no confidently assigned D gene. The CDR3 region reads CASTASINEQFF. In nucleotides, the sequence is TGTGCCAGCACGGCTAGTATCAATGAGCAGTTCTTC.